A single sample is the source of the 8 T cell receptor beta chains below, sequenced in a study of T cell clonality in common variable immunodeficiency (dated by TCRdb to the mid-2010s). Library preparation used the immunoSEQ multiplex PCR assay. TCRdb took over this immuneACCESS table, retaining in-frame rearrangements with V and J assigned. Such tables are incomplete; in checked studies, under half of the missing clones stem from an unresolved V gene, and the remainder is unexplained. For this sample, tens of thousands of clones appear and none is a singleton. Of the sample, about 10% is held by the ten largest clones. The sample was peripheral blood mononuclear cells. The source of these receptors is a person aged 18 to 75 in good health.

This clone was observed at least ten times. The CDR3 extends 3 residues past the end of the read, so its final part is completed from the germline J gene. The V gene is TRBV7-6, the J gene TRBJ1-5, with 7 bases that match TRBD1. The V segment lost 1 base and the J segment 4 bases; nucleotides outside the gene matches: 7. Germline CDR1 and CDR2: SGHVS and FNYEAQ. The CDR3 is 16 amino acids. The chain's CDR3 is CASSLGEGQRNQPQHF. Incomplete CDR3 DNA: TGTGCCAGCAGCTTAGGGGAGGGACAGAGAAATCAGCCC.

There are many counts of this clone. The read halts 3 residues ahead of the CDR3 end, with the missing end drawn from the germline J gene. The rearrangement uses TRBV5-4 and TRBJ1-1; the D gene is possibly TRBD1 (6 bases). This CDR3 has 13 amino acids. The germline V and J ends were trimmed by 0 bases and 6 bases, with 9 bases remaining between them. The germline CDR1 and CDR2 sequences are SGHNT and YYREEE (reference sequence). CDR3 amino acids: CASSLGQEAEAFF. The covered CDR3 bases are TGTGCCAGCAGCTTGGGACAGGAGGCTGAA.

This clone has ten or more counts. The read terminates 3 residues ahead of where the CDR3 ends, so the germline J gene completes it. The chain uses TRBV18 and TRBJ2-7; D gene ambiguous. The CDR3 is made up of 15 amino acids. V lost 2 bases to trimming and J lost 2 bases, with 13 bases between them. Germline V gives CDR1 KGHSH, CDR2 LQKENI. The CDR3 sequence: CASSPSAEKTYEQYF. CDR3 bases read: TGTGCCAGCTCACCAAGCGCGGAGAAAACCTACGAG.

This clone was counted ten times or more. The observed sequence ends 3 residues before the CDR3 terminus, with the missing tail filled in from the germline J gene. The J gene is TRBJ1-1, the V gene TRBV7-2, with D possibly matching TRBD1 (5 bases). This CDR3 has 13 residues. V was shortened by 0 bases and J by 5 bases, with 7 bases between the two germline ends. Germline V gene lookup returns CDR1 SGHTA and CDR2 FQGNSA. The part of the CDR3 DNA that was read is TGTGCCAGCAGCTTAGCCCCAGGGACTGAA. Encoded protein: CASSLAPGTE. The whole CDR3 is CASSLAPGTEAFF. The full variable domain, in which reference TRBV7-2 and TRBJ1-1 provide the parts outside the CDR3, is GAGVSQSPSNKVTEKGKDVELRCDPISGHTALYWYRQSLGQGLEFLIYFQGNSAPDKSGLPSDRFSAERTGGSVSTLTIQRTQQEDSAVYLCASSLAPGTEAFFGQGTRLTVV.

This clone was picked up many times. The CDR3 extends 3 residues past the end of the read, so its final part is completed from the germline J gene. The chain has TRBV20-1 and TRBJ1-6, with unresolved D. The CDR3 loop spans 15 amino acids. Trimming cost V 3 bases and J 0 bases, with 9 bases left between them. Per germline, CDR1 DFQATT and CDR2 SNEGSKA (reference sequence). The CDR3: CSASYTSSYNSPLHF. The sequenced CDR3 bases are TGCAGTGCTAGTTACACAAGCTCCTATAATTCACCC.

This clone was seen at least ten times. The read ends 3 residues early relative to the CDR3; the germline J gene fills the gap. The chain employs TRBV5-1 and TRBJ1-2, with D possibly TRBD1 on 6 matching bases. The V end lost 5 bases, the J end lost 5 bases, and 10 bases lay between the germline ends. This CDR3 has 12 residues. CDR1 is SGHRS, CDR2 YFSETQ, per germline. CDR3 in amino acids: CASRYQGYGYTF. The CDR3 DNA, read in part, is TGCGCCAGCAGATATCAGGGGTATGGC.

In this sample, this clone turned up many times. The DNA ends 3 residues before the CDR3 does, and the rest of the CDR3 is filled in from the germline J gene. The chain couples TRBV7-2 to TRBJ2-5; TRBD1 matches at 8 bases. J lost 2 bases, V lost 5 bases, and 4 bases had no gene match. CDR1 is SGHTA and CDR2 is FQGNSA in the germline V gene. This CDR3 has 14 residues. This CDR3 reads CASSRDRRQETQYF. CDR3 DNA, as far as it was read: TGTGCCAGCAGCCGGGACAGGAGACAAGAGACC. The full variable domain, its missing parts supplied by reference TRBV7-2 and TRBJ2-5, is GAGVSQSPSNKVTEKGKDVELRCDPISGHTALYWYRQSLGQGLEFLIYFQGNSAPDKSGLPSDRFSAERTGGSVSTLTIQRTQQEDSAVYLCASSRDRRQETQYFGPGTRLLVL.

At least ten counts were recorded for this clone. The observed sequence ends 3 residues before the CDR3 terminus, with the missing tail filled in from the germline J gene. The V call is TRBV20-1, the J call TRBJ2-7; a possible D gene is TRBD1 (5 bases). V was pared by 5 bases and J by 0 bases, with 17 bases between. The germline V gene encodes CDR1 DFQATT and CDR2 SNEGSKA (reference sequence). This CDR3 region has 15 residues. The sequenced CDR3 bases are TGCAGTGCTCCAACAGGCCCGGGCAGCTCCTACGAG. Its translation is CSAPTGPGSSYE. The whole CDR3 protein reads CSAPTGPGSSYEQYF.